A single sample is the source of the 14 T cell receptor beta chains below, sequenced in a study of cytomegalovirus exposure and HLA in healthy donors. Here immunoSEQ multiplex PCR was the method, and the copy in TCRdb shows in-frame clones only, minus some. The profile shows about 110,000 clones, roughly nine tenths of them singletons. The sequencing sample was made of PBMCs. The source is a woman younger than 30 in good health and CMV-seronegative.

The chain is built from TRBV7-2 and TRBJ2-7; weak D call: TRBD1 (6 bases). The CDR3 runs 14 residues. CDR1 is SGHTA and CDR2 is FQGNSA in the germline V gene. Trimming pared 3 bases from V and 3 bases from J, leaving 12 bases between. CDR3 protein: CASSLSPGDYEQYF. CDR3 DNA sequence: TGTGCCAGCAGCTTGAGTCCAGGGGACTACGAGCAGTACTTC.

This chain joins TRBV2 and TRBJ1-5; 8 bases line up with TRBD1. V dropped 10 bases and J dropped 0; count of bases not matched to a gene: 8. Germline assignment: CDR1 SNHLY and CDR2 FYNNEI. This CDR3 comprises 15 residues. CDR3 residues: CATRTGPYSNQPQHF. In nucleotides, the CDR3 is TGTGCCACCAGGACAGGGCCGTATAGCAATCAGCCCCAGCATTTT.

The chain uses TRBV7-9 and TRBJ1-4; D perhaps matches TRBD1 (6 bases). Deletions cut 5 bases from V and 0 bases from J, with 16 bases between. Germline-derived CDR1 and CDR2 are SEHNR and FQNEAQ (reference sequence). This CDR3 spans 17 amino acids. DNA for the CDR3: TGTGCCAGCAGCCAAAAGGACAGTCCTGCAACTAATGAAAAACTGTTTTTT. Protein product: CASSQKDSPATNEKLFF.

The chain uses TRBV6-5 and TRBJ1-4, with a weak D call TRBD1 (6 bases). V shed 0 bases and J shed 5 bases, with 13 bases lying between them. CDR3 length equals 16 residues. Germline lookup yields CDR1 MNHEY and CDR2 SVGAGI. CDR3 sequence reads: CASSYSVDRRNEKLFF. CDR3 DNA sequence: TGTGCCAGCAGTTACTCGGTGGACAGACGCAATGAAAAACTGTTTTTT.

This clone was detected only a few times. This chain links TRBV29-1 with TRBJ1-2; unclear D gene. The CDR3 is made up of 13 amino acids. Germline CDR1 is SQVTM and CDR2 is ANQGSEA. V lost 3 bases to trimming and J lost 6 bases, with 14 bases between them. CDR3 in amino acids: CSVDSPGTNGYTF. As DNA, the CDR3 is TGCAGCGTTGACTCCCCGGGAACCAATGGCTACACCTTC.

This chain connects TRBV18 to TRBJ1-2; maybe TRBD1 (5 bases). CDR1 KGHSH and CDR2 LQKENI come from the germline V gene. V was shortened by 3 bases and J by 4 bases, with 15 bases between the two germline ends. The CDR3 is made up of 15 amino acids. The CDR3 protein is CASSPFQGTGYGYTF. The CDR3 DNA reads TGTGCCAGCTCACCGTTCCAGGGTACGGGCTATGGCTACACCTTC.

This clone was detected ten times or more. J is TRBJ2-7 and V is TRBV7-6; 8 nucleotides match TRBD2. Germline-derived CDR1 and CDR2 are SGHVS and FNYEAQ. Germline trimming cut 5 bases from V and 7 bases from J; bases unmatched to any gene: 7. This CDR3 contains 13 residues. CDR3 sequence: CASSKSGGWEQYF. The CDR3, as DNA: TGTGCCAGCAGCAAAAGCGGGGGTTGGGAGCAGTACTTC.

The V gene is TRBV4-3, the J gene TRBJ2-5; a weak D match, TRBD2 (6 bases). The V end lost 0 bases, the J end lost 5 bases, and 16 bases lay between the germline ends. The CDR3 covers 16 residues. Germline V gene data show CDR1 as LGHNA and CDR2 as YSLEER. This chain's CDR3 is CASSQEEAGPGETQYF. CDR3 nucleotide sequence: TGCGCCAGCAGCCAAGAAGAGGCGGGGCCCGGGGAGACCCAGTACTTC.

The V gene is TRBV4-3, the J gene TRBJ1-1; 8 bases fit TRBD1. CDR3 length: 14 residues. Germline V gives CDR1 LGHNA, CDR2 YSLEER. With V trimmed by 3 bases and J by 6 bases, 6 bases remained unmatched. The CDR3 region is CASSQTGERAEAFF. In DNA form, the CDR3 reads TGCGCCAGCAGCCAGACAGGGGAAAGGGCTGAAGCTTTCTTT.

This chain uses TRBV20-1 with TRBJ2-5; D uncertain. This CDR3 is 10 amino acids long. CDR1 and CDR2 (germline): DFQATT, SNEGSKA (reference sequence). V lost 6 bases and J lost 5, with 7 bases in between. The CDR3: CSALLETQYF. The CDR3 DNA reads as TGCAGTGCCCTTCTGGAGACCCAGTACTTC.

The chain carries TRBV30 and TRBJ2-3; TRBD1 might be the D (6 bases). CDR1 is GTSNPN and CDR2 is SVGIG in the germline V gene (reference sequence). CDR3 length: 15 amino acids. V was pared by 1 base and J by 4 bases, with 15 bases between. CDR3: CAWSAQQGDADTQYF. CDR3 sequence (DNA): TGTGCCTGGAGTGCTCAACAGGGAGATGCAGATACGCAGTATTTT.

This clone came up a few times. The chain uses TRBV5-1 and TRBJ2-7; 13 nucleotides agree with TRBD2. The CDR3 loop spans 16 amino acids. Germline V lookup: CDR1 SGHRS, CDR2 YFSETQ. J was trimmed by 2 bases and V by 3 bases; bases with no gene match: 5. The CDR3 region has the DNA TGCGCCAGCAGCTCGGGACTAGCGGGGCGCACCTACGAGCAGTACTTC. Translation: CASSSGLAGRTYEQYF.

The CDR3: CASTGRYEQYF. CDR3 DNA: TGTGCCAGCACTGGGCGCTACGAGCAGTACTTC. The V gene is TRBV6-6, the J gene TRBJ2-7; D not resolved. The CDR3 loop spans 11 amino acids. Germline V gene data show CDR1 as MNHNY and CDR2 as SVGAGI (reference sequence). The V gene lost 7 bases and the J gene lost 3 bases, with 7 bases spanning the gap.

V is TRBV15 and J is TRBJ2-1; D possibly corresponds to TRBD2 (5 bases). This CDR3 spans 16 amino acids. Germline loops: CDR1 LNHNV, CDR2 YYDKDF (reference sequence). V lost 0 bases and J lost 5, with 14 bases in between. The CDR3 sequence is CATSRDRAELDNEQFF. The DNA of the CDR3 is TGTGCCACCAGCAGAGATCGGGCGGAACTAGACAATGAGCAGTTCTTC.